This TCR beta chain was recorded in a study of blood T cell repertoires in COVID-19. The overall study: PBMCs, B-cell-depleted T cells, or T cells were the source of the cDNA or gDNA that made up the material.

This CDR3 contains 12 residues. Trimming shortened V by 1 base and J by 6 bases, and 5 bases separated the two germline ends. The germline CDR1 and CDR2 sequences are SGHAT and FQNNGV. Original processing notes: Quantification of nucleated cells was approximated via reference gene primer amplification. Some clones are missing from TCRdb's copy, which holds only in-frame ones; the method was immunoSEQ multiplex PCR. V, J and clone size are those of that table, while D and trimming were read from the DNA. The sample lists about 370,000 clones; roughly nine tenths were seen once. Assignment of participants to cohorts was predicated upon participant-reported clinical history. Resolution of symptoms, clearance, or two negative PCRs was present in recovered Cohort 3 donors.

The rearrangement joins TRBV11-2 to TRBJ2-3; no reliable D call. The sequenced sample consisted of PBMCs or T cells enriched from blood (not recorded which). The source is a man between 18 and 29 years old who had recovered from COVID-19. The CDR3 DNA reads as TGTGCCAGCAGCTTAGGTCGGGATACGCAGTATTTT. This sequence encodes CASSLGRDTQYF.